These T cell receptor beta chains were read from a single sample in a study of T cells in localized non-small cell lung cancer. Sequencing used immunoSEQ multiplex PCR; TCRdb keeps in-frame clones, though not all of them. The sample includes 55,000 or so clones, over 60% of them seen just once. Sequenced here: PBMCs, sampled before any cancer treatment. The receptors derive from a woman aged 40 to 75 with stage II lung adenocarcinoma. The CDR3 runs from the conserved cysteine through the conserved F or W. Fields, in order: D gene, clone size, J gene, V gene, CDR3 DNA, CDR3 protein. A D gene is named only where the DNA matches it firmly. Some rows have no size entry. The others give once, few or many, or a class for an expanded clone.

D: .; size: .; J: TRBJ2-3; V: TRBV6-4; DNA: TGTGCCAGCAGTGTGACCGAGGCAGATACGCAGTATTTT; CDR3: CASSVTEADTQYF
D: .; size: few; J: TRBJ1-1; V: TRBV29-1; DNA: TGCAGCGTTCAGTTCATGAACACTGAAGCTTTCTTT; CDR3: CSVQFMNTEAFF
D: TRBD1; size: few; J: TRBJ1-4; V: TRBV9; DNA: TGTGCCAGCAGCAAACGACAGGGCTTAGAGGAAAAACTGTTTTTT; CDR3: CASSKRQGLEEKLFF
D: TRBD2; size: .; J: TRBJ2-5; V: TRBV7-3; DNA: TGTGCCAGCAGCTTATTGGGTAGCGGGGGACGAGAGACCCAGTACTTC; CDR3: CASSLLGSGGRETQYF
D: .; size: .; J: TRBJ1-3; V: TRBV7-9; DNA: TGTGCCCTTGGATCCCATTTGGGCGAAGGAAACACCATATATTTT; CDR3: CALGSHLGEGNTIYF
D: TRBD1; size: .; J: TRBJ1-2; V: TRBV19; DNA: TGTGCCAGTAGGAACAGGGGAAATCTTAACTATGGCTACACCTTC; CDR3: CASRNRGNLNYGYTF
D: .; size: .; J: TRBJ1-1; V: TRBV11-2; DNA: TGTGCCAGCAGCCATTCAGGGGCTGAAGCTTTCTTT; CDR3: CASSHSGAEAFF
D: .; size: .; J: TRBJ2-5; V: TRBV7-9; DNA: TGTGCCAGCAGCTTAGGCCGGGGGGCAGCCGGGGAGACCCAGTACTTC; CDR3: CASSLGRGAAGETQYF
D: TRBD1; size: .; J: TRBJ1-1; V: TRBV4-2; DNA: TGTGCCAGCAGCTTCCAAGGGACAGGGGGTTGGAACACTGAAGCTTTCTTT; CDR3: CASSFQGTGGWNTEAFF
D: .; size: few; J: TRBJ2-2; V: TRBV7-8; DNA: TGTGCCAGCAGCTTTTGGGGGGGCCTGAACACCGGGGAGCTGTTTTTT; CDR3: CASSFWGGLNTGELFF
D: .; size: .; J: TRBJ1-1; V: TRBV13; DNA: TGTGCCAGCAGCTTACTCGGGGGGCAAGCTTTCTTT; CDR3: CASSLLGGQAFF
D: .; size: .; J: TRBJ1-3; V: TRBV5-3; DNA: TGTGCCAGAAGCTTGGGCAGAGGCAGGTACTCTGGAAACACCATATATTTT; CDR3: CARSLGRGRYSGNTIYF
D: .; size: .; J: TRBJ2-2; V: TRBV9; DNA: TGTGCCAGCGGCCCACCCCAAGCGAACACCGGGGAGCTGTTTTTT; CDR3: CASGPPQANTGELFF
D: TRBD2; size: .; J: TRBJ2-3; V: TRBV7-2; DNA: TGTGCCAGCAGCTTCCTTAGCGGGGGACGCACAGATACGCAGTATTTT; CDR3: CASSFLSGGRTDTQYF
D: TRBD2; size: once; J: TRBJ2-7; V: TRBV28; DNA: TGTGCCAGCAGTCTTACTAGCGGGGGTCAACTCTACGAGCAGTACTTC; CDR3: CASSLTSGGQLYEQYF
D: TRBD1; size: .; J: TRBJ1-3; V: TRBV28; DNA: TGTGCCAGCAGTGCCTTCGGGACAGGGGGCTCTGGAAACACCATATATTTT; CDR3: CASSAFGTGGSGNTIYF
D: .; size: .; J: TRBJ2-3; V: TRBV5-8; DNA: TGTGCCAGCAGTCACGGACAGACCACAGATACGCAGTATTTT; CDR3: CASSHGQTTDTQYF
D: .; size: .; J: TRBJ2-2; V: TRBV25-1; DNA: TGTGCCAGCAGTTTGGGAGCCGACACCGGGGAGCTGTTTTTT; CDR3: CASSLGADTGELFF
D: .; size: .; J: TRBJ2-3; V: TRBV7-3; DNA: TGTGCCAGCAGCTCACGTCGGGGGAAAAGCACAGATACGCAGTATTTT; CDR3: CASSSRRGKSTDTQYF
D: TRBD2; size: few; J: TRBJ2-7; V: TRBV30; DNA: TGTGCCTGGAGTCCCCCACCGCGACTAGCGCGGACCTACGAGCAGTACTTC; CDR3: CAWSPPPRLARTYEQYF
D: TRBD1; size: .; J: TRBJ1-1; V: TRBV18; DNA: TGTGCCAGCTCACCACTTTCAGGGACAGACACTGAAGCTTTCTTT; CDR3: CASSPLSGTDTEAFF
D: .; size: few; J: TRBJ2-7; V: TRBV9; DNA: TGTGCCAGCAGCGTAGGGCCCGGGGAGTCCTACGAGCAGTACTTC; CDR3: CASSVGPGESYEQYF
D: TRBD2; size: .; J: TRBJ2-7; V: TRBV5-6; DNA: TGTGCCAGCAGCGACAGCGGGGGCCCCGCTGGAGGGCAGTACTTC; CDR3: CASSDSGGPAGGQYF
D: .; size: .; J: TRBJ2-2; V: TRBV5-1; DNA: TGCGCCAGCAGCTTAGGACAGGGAGGGACCGGGGAGCTGTTTTTT; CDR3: CASSLGQGGTGELFF
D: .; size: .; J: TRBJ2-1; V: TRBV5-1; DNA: TGCGCCAGCAGCTTGGGACTAGGGGAGAACAATGAGCAGTTCTTC; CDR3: CASSLGLGENNEQFF
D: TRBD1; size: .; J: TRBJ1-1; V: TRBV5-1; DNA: TGCGCCAGCAGCCCCTGGACAGGGGAGAACACTGAAGCTTTCTTT; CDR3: CASSPWTGENTEAFF
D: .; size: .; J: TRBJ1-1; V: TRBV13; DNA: TGTGCCAGCAGCTTAGAGGGCCTTGCAGCTTTCTTT; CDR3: CASSLEGLAAFF
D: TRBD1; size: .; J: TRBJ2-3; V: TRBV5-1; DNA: TGCGCCAGCAGTTTGAGACAGGGGAACACAGATACGCAGTATTTT; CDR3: CASSLRQGNTDTQYF
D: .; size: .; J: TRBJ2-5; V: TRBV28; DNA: TGTGCCAGCAGTTACCCCGGAGGACAAGAGACCCAGTACTTC; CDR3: CASSYPGGQETQYF
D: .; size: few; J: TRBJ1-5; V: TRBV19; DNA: TGTGCCAGTAGTCCCCAACAGGGTAATCAGCCCCAGCATTTT; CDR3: CASSPQQGNQPQHF
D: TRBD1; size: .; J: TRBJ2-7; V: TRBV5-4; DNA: TGTGCCAGCAGCTCCAGACAGGGGACCTACGAGCAGTACTTC; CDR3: CASSSRQGTYEQYF
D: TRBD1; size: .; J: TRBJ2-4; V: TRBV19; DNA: TGTGCCAGTAGTCTAGTAGGACAGGGCGGGAACATTCAGTACTTC; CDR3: CASSLVGQGGNIQYF
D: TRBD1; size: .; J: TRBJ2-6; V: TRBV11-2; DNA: TGTGCCAGCAGCCGACCAAGAGGCACAGGGGCTGGGGCCAACGTCCTGACTTTC; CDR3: CASSRPRGTGAGANVLTF
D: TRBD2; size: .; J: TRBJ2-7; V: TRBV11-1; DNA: TGTGCCAGCAGCTCTCCGGGTCGCCTAGCGGGGGACGAGCAGTACTTC; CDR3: CASSSPGRLAGDEQYF
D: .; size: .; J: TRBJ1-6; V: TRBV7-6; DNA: TGTGCCAGCAGCGAAAGGGCTTTGGCCTTCCGCTCCTATAATTCACCCCTCCACTTT; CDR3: CASSERALAFRSYNSPLHF
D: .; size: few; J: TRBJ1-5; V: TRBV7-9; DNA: TGTGCCAGCAGCTTGGAGGGATTAAGTAACAATCAGCCCCAGCATTTT; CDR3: CASSLEGLSNNQPQHF
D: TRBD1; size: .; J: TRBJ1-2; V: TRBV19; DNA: TGTGCCAGTAGTAACCCCGACAGGGCCAACTATGGCTACACCTTC; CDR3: CASSNPDRANYGYTF
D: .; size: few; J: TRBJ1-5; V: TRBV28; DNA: TGTGCCAGCAGCCTAGGGGGTAGCAATCAGCCCCAGCATTTT; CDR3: CASSLGGSNQPQHF
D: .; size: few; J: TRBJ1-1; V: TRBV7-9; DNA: TGTGCCAGCAGCTTGTATACACACCTCAACACTGAAGCTTTCTTT; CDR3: CASSLYTHLNTEAFF
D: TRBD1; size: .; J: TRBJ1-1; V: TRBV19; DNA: TGTGCCAGTAGACAACAGGGGGGTCGGTCGAACGCTGAAGCTTTCTTT; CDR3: CASRQQGGRSNAEAFF
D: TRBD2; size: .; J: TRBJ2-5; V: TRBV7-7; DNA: TGTGCTAGCAGCTTAGGTAGCGGGGGGGCCTTGGAGACCCAGTACTTC; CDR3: CASSLGSGGALETQYF
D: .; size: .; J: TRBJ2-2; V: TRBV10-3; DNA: TGTGCCATCAGCCCCATGACCGGGGAGCTGTTTTTT; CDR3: CAISPMTGELFF
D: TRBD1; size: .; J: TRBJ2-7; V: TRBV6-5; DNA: TGTGCCAGCAGAGGCCGGGACAGCTCCTACGAGCAGTACTTC; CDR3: CASRGRDSSYEQYF
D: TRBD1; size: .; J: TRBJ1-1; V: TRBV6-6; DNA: TGTGCCAGCAGAAGGGGGGACAGCCTCATGAACACTGAAGCTTTCTTT; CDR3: CASRRGDSLMNTEAFF